These 16 T cell receptor beta chains came from one sample sequenced in a study of T cell repertoires in aging, cancer and after chemotherapy. Amplification of TCR beta used genomic DNA extracted from peripheral blood. TRB rearrangements spanning V, D and J were amplified using mixed TRB-A/B primers. TCRdb reanalysed the multiplex PCR reads using MiXCR and keeps one entry per CDR3 protein. This sample has about 2,500 distinct CDR3 sequences, with 59% found just once. Sequencing used blood. These receptors were collected from a human donor with a blood cancer.

A few counts support this clonotype. The chain is built from TRBV29-1 and TRBJ2-3, with D possibly matching TRBD2 (5 bases). From germline, CDR1 is SQVTM and CDR2 ANQGSEA. This CDR3 spans 16 amino acids. V lost 3 bases and J 6 bases, leaving 22 bases between the germline ends. Here the CDR3 reads CSVDPSELVHGDTQYF. The DNA for the CDR3 is TGCAGCGTTGACCCATCGGAACTAGTCCACGGCGATACGCAGTATTTT.

This clonotype was seen just once. The rearrangement joins TRBV6-4 to TRBJ2-2, with D perhaps matching TRBD2 (7 bases). Trimming pared 5 bases from V and 1 base from J, leaving 17 bases between. The CDR3 covers 17 residues. Germline V gene data show CDR1 as MRHNA and CDR2 as SNTAGT. Here the CDR3 reads CASSPFAGALNTGELFF. CDR3 nucleotides: TGTGCCAGCAGTCCCTTCGCGGGGGCTCTGAACACCGGGGAGCTGTTTTTT.

This clonotype was detected a few times. V and J are TRBV6-5 and TRBJ1-6; tentatively, D is TRBD1 (5 bases). The CDR3 is 14 residues long. Between the trimmed V and J ends, which lost 7 bases and 7 bases, there was a span of 14 bases. Germline CDR1 is MNHEY and CDR2 is SVGAGI. The CDR3 nucleotides read TGTGCCAGCACGGTGGGCTACAGGAATTCACCCCTCCACTTT. Its protein product is CASTVGYRNSPLHF.

The V call is TRBV29-1, the J call TRBJ1-1, with 7 bases lining up with TRBD1. The CDR3 totals 13 residues. V shed 1 base and J 5 bases; nucleotides not matched to a gene: 4. Germline V gene data show CDR1 as SQVTM and CDR2 as ANQGSEA. For the CDR3, the DNA is TGCAGCGTTGAAGGGGACAGCCTGACTGAAGCTTTCTTT. Amino acid sequence: CSVEGDSLTEAFF.

In the case of this clonotype: A read error may produce the germline difference seen at one junction end. This chain uses TRBV11-1 with TRBJ2-7, with 8 nucleotides matching TRBD1. The CDR3 spans 14 residues. Germline lookup yields CDR1 SGHAT and CDR2 FQDESV (reference sequence). CDR3 loop: CASSGPDRENDQYF. The CDR3 DNA reads as TGTGCCAGCTCAGGACCGGACAGGGAAAACGATCAGTACTTC.

The V and J genes are TRBV12-3 or TRBV12-4 and TRBJ2-1; D gene ambiguous. The CDR3 totals 13 residues. V was cut by 5 bases and J by 9 bases, with 14 bases left in between. The CDR3 reads CASSEARLSEQFF. CDR3 nucleotides: TGTGCCAGCAGTGAAGCGCGTCTTTCTGAGCAGTTCTTC.

The chain carries TRBV12-3 or TRBV12-4 and TRBJ2-7; D might be TRBD2 (5 bases). The CDR3 sequence is 13 residues long. V shed 7 bases and J shed 9 bases, with 19 bases lying between them. In DNA form, the CDR3 reads TGTGCCAGCACTGGGGTAAGACTCGCGGGGCAGTACTTC. Its translation is CASTGVRLAGQYF.

This chain joins TRBV12-3 or TRBV12-4 and TRBJ1-1, with a weak D call TRBD1 (5 bases). The length of the CDR3 is 12 residues. V was trimmed by 4 bases and J by 7 bases, leaving 10 bases between them. The CDR3 DNA is TGTGCCAGCAGTTGGCAGGGCAGTGAAGCTTTCTTT. It yields the protein CASSWQGSEAFF.

The chain combines TRBV5-6 with TRBJ2-1; 10 bases match TRBD2. Per germline, CDR1 SGHDT and CDR2 YYEEEE. The CDR3 has 14 residues. V lost 1 base to trimming and J lost 8 bases; unmatched junction nucleotides: 3. This chain's CDR3 is CASSLRAGGYEQFF. The CDR3 DNA sequence: TGTGCCAGCAGCTTGAGAGCGGGAGGGTATGAGCAGTTCTTC.

The V gene is TRBV30, the J gene TRBJ2-1; possibly TRBD2 for D (7 bases). The J call is doubtful: the DNA matches TRBJ2-5 better. CDR1 and CDR2 from the germline V gene are GTSNPN and SVGIG (reference sequence). The CDR3 length is 16 residues. In nucleotides, the CDR3 is TGTGCCTCGAAGGGGGGGGCCGGCACAATCCAAGAGACCCAGTACTTC. Its protein is CASKGGAGTIQETQYF.

The V gene is TRBV29-1, the J gene TRBJ2-3, with 9 bases identical to TRBD2. This CDR3 has 19 amino acids. CDR1 and CDR2 (germline): SQVTM, ANQGSEA. V lost 2 bases, J lost 1 base, and 16 bases stayed unmatched. The CDR3 sequence is CSVEFRAGGPSSRTDTQYF. The CDR3 region has the DNA TGCAGCGTTGAATTTAGGGCGGGGGGGCCTTCTAGTCGCACAGATACGCAGTATTTT.

The rearrangement links TRBV15 to TRBJ2-7; either TRBD1 or TRBD2 may fit D (5 bases each). Germline V gene lookup returns CDR1 LNHNV and CDR2 YYDKDF (reference sequence). CDR3 length: 13 amino acids. V dropped 6 bases and J dropped 2 bases, with 11 bases sitting between them. This CDR3 is CATSRDQTYEQYF. CDR3 nucleotides: TGTGCCACCAGTCGGGACCAAACCTACGAGCAGTACTTC.

The gene calls are TRBV7-2 and TRBJ2-1, with 10 bases matching TRBD2. With V trimmed by 4 bases and J by 9 bases, 12 bases remained unmatched. The germline V gene has CDR1 SGHTA and CDR2 FQGNSA. The CDR3 loop spans 16 amino acids. The CDR3 protein is CASSSHEREGHLEQFF. The CDR3 DNA sequence: TGTGCCAGCAGCTCCCATGAGCGGGAGGGCCATCTTGAGCAGTTCTTC.

In its sample, this clonotype was seen a few times. The CDR3 DNA reads TGTGCCAGCAGTTTAGGACCCGATAGGTATACGCAGTATTTT. Translated: CASSLGPDRYTQYF. This chain joins TRBV6-6 and TRBJ2-3; D gene ambiguous. The germline V and J ends were trimmed by 4 bases and 7 bases, with 15 bases remaining between them. CDR3 length equals 14 residues. Germline CDR1 is MNHNY and CDR2 is SVGAGI (reference sequence).

The CDR3 region has the DNA TGTGCCAGCAACCCCCCCGGGGCCGCGACCCAGTACTTC. This sequence encodes CASNPPGAATQYF. The chain has TRBV5-5 and TRBJ2-3; D may correspond to TRBD1 or TRBD2 (5 bases each). The DNA end favors TRBJ2-5, so the J call may be wrong. CDR3 size: 13 residues. Germline CDR1 reads SGHKS; CDR2 reads YYEKEE (reference sequence).

V is TRBV12-3 or TRBV12-4 and J is TRBJ2-1, with D possibly being TRBD1 or TRBD2 (5 bases each). The CDR3 totals 14 residues. Trimming pared 0 bases from V and 14 bases from J, leaving 17 bases between. The CDR3 DNA is TGTGCCAGCAGTTTAGCGACTACCCTGGGGCTAAAGTTCTTC. This encodes CASSLATTLGLKFF.